The clone carrying this T cell receptor beta chain was counted a few times. This record comes from a study of T-cell reconstitution after alpha-beta-depleted transplantation in children. During its preparation, the TCRbeta library received unique molecular identifiers. MiXCR was run by TCRdb on the PCR reads, yielding one entry per CDR3 protein. The sample carries more than 450,000 distinct CDR3 sequences, around 20% recorded once. V was shortened by 0 bases and J by 3 bases, with 10 bases between the two germline ends. This CDR3 is built from 15 residues. Germline V gene sequence: CDR1 MNHEY, CDR2 SVGAGI.

The TCR originated in a human donor who donated a stem cell graft to a child with acute lymphoblastic leukemia. The V gene is TRBV6-5, the J gene TRBJ2-3; TRBD1 might be the D (6 bases). The material sequenced was PBMCs from the stem cell graft donor, taken from the stem cell graft. CDR3 nucleotide sequence: TGTGCCAGCAGTTACTCGGCGAGGGGGACAGATACGCAGTATTTT. Protein: CASSYSARGTDTQYF.